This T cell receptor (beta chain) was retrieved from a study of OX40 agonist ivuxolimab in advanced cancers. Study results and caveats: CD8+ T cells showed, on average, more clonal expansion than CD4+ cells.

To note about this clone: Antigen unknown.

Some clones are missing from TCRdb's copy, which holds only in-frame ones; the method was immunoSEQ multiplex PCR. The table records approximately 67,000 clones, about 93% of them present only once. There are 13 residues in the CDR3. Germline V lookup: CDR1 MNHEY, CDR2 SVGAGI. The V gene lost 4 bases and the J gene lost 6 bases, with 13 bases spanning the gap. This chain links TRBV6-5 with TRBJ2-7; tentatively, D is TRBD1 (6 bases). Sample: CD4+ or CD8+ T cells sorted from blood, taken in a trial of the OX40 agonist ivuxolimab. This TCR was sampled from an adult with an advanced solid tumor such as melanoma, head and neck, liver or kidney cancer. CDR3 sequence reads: CASSSLDRIEQYF. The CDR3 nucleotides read TGTGCCAGCAGTTCCCTGGACAGAATCGAGCAGTACTTC.